Listed below are T cell receptor beta chains from one sample, sequenced in a study of human T cells and chemical hapten exposure. TCRdb used MiXCR to reprocess the RACE reads, holding one entry per CDR3 protein. This sample has 150,000 or so distinct CDR3 sequences, with about 14% found just once. This material consisted of whole blood, taken in connection with sensitization to the hapten diphenylcyclopropenone (DPC). The receptors originated from a woman in her twenties or thirties with alopecia areata. Some clones in this sample may be carry-over from other donors' samples. The CDR3 runs from the conserved cysteine through the conserved F or W. Size tells how often a clone was seen (once, few, many) or the class of an expanded clone, and some rows leave it out.

>TRBJ2-1|few|TRBV21-1
CASSSDPGHEYNEQFF
>TRBJ2-7|.|TRBV9
CASSGRDSSYEQYF
>TRBJ2-3|.|TRBV5-1
CASSFRDLADTQYF
>TRBJ2-2|.|TRBV27
CASSFLAGGTGELFF
>TRBJ1-2|.|TRBV20-1
CSALPGQNYGYTF
>TRBJ1-1|many|TRBV12-2
CASRFGELNTEAFF
>TRBJ2-1|.|TRBV18
CASSPRGGTDNEQFF
>TRBJ2-4|few|TRBV5-4
CASSSAGLLAKNIQYF
>TRBJ2-3|few|TRBV10-3
CAISDSPPGGADTQYF
>TRBJ1-1|.|TRBV19
CASVLHGTASGEAFF
>TRBJ1-5|few|TRBV7-2
CASSLAANTNQPQHF
>TRBJ2-4|few|TRBV20-1
CSARDGVRDIQYF
>TRBJ1-5|few|TRBV6-1
CASSRTGRDQPQHF
>TRBJ1-1|few|TRBV7-9
CASSLDISGAGGNTEAFF
>TRBJ2-6|many|TRBV20-1
CSARLTGPSGANVLTF
>TRBJ2-1|.|TRBV12-3/TRBV12-4
CASLPRQNNEQFF
>TRBJ2-7|.|TRBV6-1
CASSVAVVGSYEQYF
>TRBJ2-5|few|TRBV7-2
CASSPSDQETQYF
>TRBJ2-3|.|TRBV27
CASSFQDTDTQYF
>TRBJ1-1|many|TRBV4-3
CASSQLRNTEAFF
>TRBJ1-2|few|TRBV20-1
CSAYQDRVRSGYTF
>TRBJ1-4|.|TRBV7-2
CASSSGAYATTVFF